Presented here are 26 T cell receptor beta chains from one specimen sequenced in a study of Ad26.COV2.S vaccination and SARS-CoV-2 variants. Some clones are missing from TCRdb's copy, which holds only in-frame ones; the method was immunoSEQ multiplex PCR. This sample has 450,000 to 550,000 clones, with approximately 92% found just once. Treatment denoted: some 20 received Ad26.COV2.S at low or high dose, single or two shots; 5 received placebo; per-sample allocation not given. Sample collection was performed on day 63 after the first vaccine or placebo injection. This specimen was peripheral blood, taken in a trial of Ad26.COV2.S vaccine versus placebo. The receptors derive from a person aged 18-65 years who received the Ad26.COV2.S COVID-19 vaccine or a placebo.

This clone was counted a single time. This sequence joins TRBV28 and TRBJ1-1; D is unclear. Trimming left V 4 bases short and J 1 base short, with 13 bases between. This CDR3 has 15 residues. CDR1 is MDHEN and CDR2 is SYDVKM in the germline V gene. The CDR3 here is CASSSFGIPNTEAFF. CDR3 sequence (DNA): TGTGCCAGCAGTTCTTTCGGGATACCGAACACTGAAGCTTTCTTT.

The gene calls are TRBV27 and TRBJ2-7; D may be TRBD2 (5 bases). From germline, CDR1 is MNHEY and CDR2 SMNVEV (reference sequence). The CDR3 totals 11 residues. V gave up 5 bases and J gave up 7 bases, with 9 bases separating them. CDR3 in amino acids: CASSPREEQYF. The CDR3 nucleotides read TGTGCCAGCAGTCCTCGGGAAGAGCAGTACTTC.

This clone has more than one count but fewer than ten. V gene TRBV9 combines with J gene TRBJ1-4; 7 positions match TRBD1. The CDR3 has 16 amino acids. J lost 3 bases, V lost 3 bases, and 8 bases had no gene match. The germline CDR1 and CDR2 sequences are SGDLS and YYNGEE. CDR3 coding DNA: TGTGCCAGCAGCGGCTCCGACAGGGCGGCTAATGAAAAACTGTTTTTT. Residues: CASSGSDRAANEKLFF.

This rearrangement joins TRBV18 to TRBJ1-1; TRBD1 matches at 9 bases. The CDR3 is 15 residues long. Germline assignment: CDR1 KGHSH and CDR2 LQKENI. Trimming cost V 4 bases and J 2 bases; bases outside gene matches: 5. In nucleotides, the CDR3 is TGTGCCAGCTCACTTAACAGGGGGCCAAACACTGAAGCTTTCTTT. Translating it yields CASSLNRGPNTEAFF.

V is TRBV7-2 and J is TRBJ1-2; TRBD1 matches at 7 bases. Germline V gives CDR1 SGHTA, CDR2 FQGNSA. The CDR3 loop spans 14 amino acids. The V segment lost 3 bases and the J segment 9 bases; nucleotides outside the gene matches: 10. The CDR3 region is CASSFHYRGESYTF. The DNA for the CDR3 is TGTGCCAGCAGCTTCCATTACAGGGGAGAGAGCTACACCTTC. Using reference TRBV7-2 and TRBJ1-2 for the parts outside the CDR3, the full variable domain is GAGVSQSPSNKVTEKGKDVELRCDPISGHTALYWYRQSLGQGLEFLIYFQGNSAPDKSGLPSDRFSAERTGGSVSTLTIQRTQQEDSAVYLCASSFHYRGESYTFGSGTRLTVV.

This clone was seen a few times. The chain has TRBV18 and TRBJ2-1; 8 bases match TRBD2. Germline-derived CDR1 and CDR2 are KGHSH and LQKENI. CDR3 length equals 14 residues. V lost 2 bases, J lost 3 bases, and 0 bases stayed unmatched. CDR3 sequence (DNA): TGTGCCAGCTCACCAACTAGCGGCTACAATGAGCAGTTCTTC. Its protein is CASSPTSGYNEQFF. The full variable domain, completed using reference TRBV18 and TRBJ2-1, is NAGVMQNPRHLVRRRGQEARLRCSPMKGHSHVYWYRQLPEEGLKFMVYLQKENIIDESGMPKERFSAEFPKEGPSILRIQQVVRGDSAAYFCASSPTSGYNEQFFGPGTRLTVL.

The chain carries TRBV19 and TRBJ1-3; weak D call: TRBD1 (6 bases). CDR1 is LNHDA and CDR2 is SQIVND in the germline V gene (reference sequence). The CDR3 is 13 amino acids. V was trimmed by 11 bases and J by 3 bases, leaving 14 bases between them. CDR3 in DNA: TGTGCCGCAAGCAGGGGTTTTGGAAACACCATATATTTT. It yields the protein CAASRGFGNTIYF.

V gene TRBV6-5 combines with J gene TRBJ1-5; tentatively, D is TRBD1 (5 bases). Germline values: CDR1 MNHEY, CDR2 SVGAGI. V lost 5 bases and J 6 bases, leaving 14 bases between the germline ends. CDR3 size: 14 residues. CDR3 bases: TGTGCCAGCAGTACCTCGGGGCCCAGTCAGCCCCAGCATTTT. Translation: CASSTSGPSQPQHF.

This clone was seen only once. The V and J genes are TRBV2 and TRBJ2-7; D is possibly TRBD1 (6 bases). Germline assignment: CDR1 SNHLY and CDR2 FYNNEI. This CDR3 contains 13 residues. V lost 5 bases to trimming and J lost 2 bases, with 10 bases between them. In DNA, the CDR3 is TGTGCCAGCAGTCGGGACACCGCCTACGAGCAGTACGTC. Protein product: CASSRDTAYEQYV.

A single count supports this clone. This sequence joins TRBV2 and TRBJ1-3, with D unclear. The CDR3 is 17 amino acids. V lost 4 bases and J lost 0, with 16 bases in between. CDR1 is SNHLY, CDR2 FYNNEI, per germline. The CDR3 sequence: CASSVGNVRSSGNTIYF. The CDR3 DNA sequence: TGTGCCAGCAGTGTCGGGAACGTTCGAAGCTCTGGAAACACCATATATTTT. Variable domain in full (rest from reference TRBV2 and TRBJ1-3): EPEVTQTPSHQVTQMGQEVILRCVPISNHLYFYWYRQILGQKVEFLVSFYNNEISEKSEIFDDQFSVERPDGSNFTLKIRSTKLEDSAMYFCASSVGNVRSSGNTIYFGEGSWLTVV.

The gene calls are TRBV24-1 and TRBJ2-1, with 7 nucleotides matching TRBD1. V gave up 4 bases and J gave up 8 bases; unmatched junction bases: 7. Germline CDR1 KGHDR, CDR2 SFDVKD. This CDR3 is 14 amino acids long. CDR3 bases: TGTGCCACCAGTGAGCTCGACAGGGCCCATGAGCAGTTCTTC. Its translation: CATSELDRAHEQFF.

The chain uses TRBV7-9 and TRBJ2-2; D might be TRBD2 (5 bases). The germline V and J ends were trimmed by 9 bases and 2 bases, with 13 bases remaining between them. There are 14 residues in the CDR3. From germline, CDR1 is SEHNR and CDR2 FQNEAQ (reference sequence). CDR3 region: CARGADINTGELFF. In DNA form, the CDR3 reads TGTGCCAGGGGAGCGGATATTAACACCGGGGAGCTGTTTTTT.

CDR3 DNA sequence: TGTGCCAGCAGTCTCAGGGGGCCGGAACAGCCCCAGCATTTT. This translates into CASSLRGPEQPQHF. The rearrangement links TRBV27 to TRBJ1-5, with 8 positions matching TRBD1. The CDR3 runs to 14 residues. Trimming cost V 5 bases and J 7 bases; bases outside gene matches: 7. Germline V gene sequence: CDR1 MNHEY, CDR2 SMNVEV (reference sequence).

This clone showed up just a few times. The chain joins TRBV7-2 to TRBJ2-4, with 14 bases lining up with TRBD2. V lost 5 bases, J lost 0 bases, and 9 bases stayed unmatched. From germline, CDR1 is SGHTA and CDR2 FQGNSA. The CDR3 extends over 19 amino acids. The CDR3 sequence: CASSHRLAGGPLAKNIQYF. Written as DNA, the CDR3 is TGTGCCAGCAGCCACCGACTAGCGGGGGGGCCCCTAGCCAAAAACATTCAGTACTTC.

The chain carries TRBV2 and TRBJ2-3; the match to TRBD1 covers 9 bases. The CDR3 runs 14 residues. Unmatched junction bases numbered 6, after V lost 7 bases and J lost 4 bases. From germline, CDR1 is SNHLY and CDR2 FYNNEI. DNA of the CDR3: TGTGCCAGCAATATGGACAGGGGACCAGATACGCAGTATTTT. Protein product: CASNMDRGPDTQYF.

This clone appeared once. The sample holds other DNA sequences that translate to the same CDR3. This chain joins TRBV7-2 and TRBJ1-6; no clear D gene. V lost 1 base and J lost 9, with 4 bases in between. Germline V gives CDR1 SGHTA, CDR2 FQGNSA. The CDR3 runs to 12 residues. DNA for the CDR3: TGTGCCAGCAGCTTAGATAGTTCACCCCTCCACTTT. It encodes CASSLDSSPLHF.

The V and J genes are TRBV7-3 and TRBJ2-3, with D perhaps TRBD1 or TRBD2 (6 bases each). This CDR3 is 14 amino acids long. V lost 5 bases to trimming and J lost 4 bases, with 13 bases between them. Germline CDR1 is SGHTA and CDR2 is FQGTGA. CDR3 DNA sequence: TGTGCCAGCAGCCCCAGGGGACTGGCAGATACGCAGTATTTT. This translates into CASSPRGLADTQYF. Combining the CDR3 with reference TRBV7-3 and TRBJ2-3 gives the whole variable domain GAGVSQTPSNKVTEKGKYVELRCDPISGHTALYWYRQSLGQGPEFLIYFQGTGAADDSGLPNDRFFAVRPEGSVSTLKIQRTERGDSAVYLCASSPRGLADTQYFGPGTRLTVL.

The chain carries TRBV6-5 and TRBJ2-7, with D possibly TRBD2 on 6 matching bases. V lost 6 bases, J lost 5 bases, and 17 bases lay in between. The CDR3 runs 14 residues. The germline gives CDR1 MNHEY, CDR2 SVGAGI. The CDR3 is CASRLRDWGHEQYF. The CDR3 DNA follows: TGTGCCAGCAGACTCCGGGACTGGGGCCACGAGCAGTACTTC.

V usage is TRBV4-3 and J usage is TRBJ1-3; D is perhaps TRBD1 (5 bases). The V end lost 0 bases, the J end lost 0 bases, and 9 bases lay between the germline ends. Germline CDR1 reads LGHNA; CDR2 reads YSLEER. The CDR3 sequence is 16 residues long. This CDR3 reads CASSQEGLNSGNTIYF. The CDR3, as DNA: TGCGCCAGCAGCCAAGAGGGACTGAACTCTGGAAACACCATATATTTT.

The rearrangement joins TRBV11-2 to TRBJ1-3, with 11 bases identical to TRBD1. The CDR3 spans 16 residues. V dropped 4 bases and J dropped 2; count of bases not matched to a gene: 4. Germline V CDR1 and CDR2: SGHAT, FQNNGV. In DNA form, the CDR3 reads TGTGCCAGCAGCTGGGAGGGACAGGGGGCTGGAAACACCATATATTTT. Its protein product is CASSWEGQGAGNTIYF.

The chain links TRBV6-6 to TRBJ2-7, with D uncertain. With 5 bases removed from V and 2 bases from J, the gap between germline ends came to 19 bases. CDR1 MNHNY and CDR2 SVGAGI come from the germline V gene (reference sequence). The CDR3 loop spans 16 amino acids. In DNA, the CDR3 is TGTGCCAGCAGTCTCGCCGGGCCAGACCTTGCCTACGAGCAGTACGTC. The encoded protein is CASSLAGPDLAYEQYV.

The genes are TRBV7-2 and TRBJ1-5, with D possibly being TRBD1 (6 bases). This CDR3 has 14 amino acids. CDR1 SGHTA and CDR2 FQGNSA come from the germline V gene. Trimming left V 1 base short and J 7 bases short, with 11 bases between. CDR3 in amino acids: CASSLVTGLQPQHF. The CDR3 DNA sequence: TGTGCCAGCAGCTTAGTAACAGGGCTACAGCCCCAGCATTTT. Filled out from reference TRBV7-2 and TRBJ1-5, the complete variable domain reads GAGVSQSPSNKVTEKGKDVELRCDPISGHTALYWYRQSLGQGLEFLIYFQGNSAPDKSGLPSDRFSAERTGGSVSTLTIQRTQQEDSAVYLCASSLVTGLQPQHFGDGTRLSIL.

This chain joins TRBV4-2 and TRBJ2-7, with a possible D match to TRBD1 (6 bases). This CDR3 comprises 17 residues. Germline CDR1 reads LGHNA; CDR2 reads YNFKEQ. Trimming removed 1 base at V and 1 base at J, with 17 bases between. The CDR3 coding sequence is TGTGCCAGCAGCCAAGCCGGACCGGACAGCCTTTCCTACGAGCAGTACTTC. Amino acid sequence: CASSQAGPDSLSYEQYF.

This chain links TRBV9 with TRBJ1-4, with 7 positions matching TRBD1. The CDR3 is made up of 16 amino acids. From germline, CDR1 is SGDLS and CDR2 YYNGEE. Losses at the gene ends were 9 bases for V and 4 bases for J; bases not matched to a gene: 15. The CDR3 is CATLEQDRDLNEKLFF. The CDR3, as DNA: TGTGCCACCCTGGAGCAAGACAGGGACCTTAATGAAAAACTGTTTTTT.

CDR3 bases: TGCGCCAGCAGCTTGGGTTCCCTTAGGAATGAGCAGTTCTTC. It codes for CASSLGSLRNEQFF. The chain couples TRBV5-1 to TRBJ2-1; D is undetermined. The germline gives CDR1 SGHRS, CDR2 YFSETQ. Trimming stripped 0 bases from V and 7 bases from J, with 11 bases between. The CDR3 is 14 amino acids.

This clone was observed a few times. The chain combines TRBV4-1 with TRBJ1-3; weak D call: TRBD1 (6 bases). The CDR3 loop spans 14 amino acids. The germline V gene encodes CDR1 MGHRA and CDR2 YSYEKL. Deletions cut 10 bases from V and 1 base from J, with 14 bases between. CDR3 amino acids: CATSPGASGNTIYF. The CDR3 nucleotides are TGCGCCACCTCGCCAGGGGCGTCTGGAAACACCATATATTTT.